This T cell receptor beta chain was profiled in a study of blood T cell repertoires in COVID-19. For the study at large: COVID-19 samples, acute and convalescent, were from the United States, Italy and Spain. Nucleic acid was either cDNA or gDNA, and it came from T cells, B-cell-depleted T cells, or PBMCs.

The protocol was immunoSEQ multiplex PCR, while the TCRdb copy is restricted to in-frame clones and leaves out a portion. The sample has 190,000 or so clones, 75% to 90% seen once. CDR3 length equals 13 residues. With 4 bases removed from V and 4 bases from J, the gap between germline ends came to 10 bases. Germline CDR1 is MNHNY and CDR2 is SVGAGI (reference sequence). The specimen sequenced was PBMCs or T cells enriched from blood (not recorded which). The genes are TRBV6-6 and TRBJ1-1, with D possibly being TRBD1 (6 bases). The sequence came from a woman under 40 who had recovered from COVID-19. The CDR3 protein is CASSFIQGTEAFF. CDR3 DNA: TGTGCCAGCAGTTTTATACAGGGCACTGAAGCTTTCTTT.